Each of the 10 T cell receptor beta chains below was sequenced from the same sample in a study of yellow fever vaccine responses in identical twins listed by TCRdb under 2018. The library was generated by RT-PCR. Sequencer: Illumina HiSeq 2500. TCRdb handled the public reads itself, with Q25 trimming in fastp and clone calling in MiXCR, and kept productive beta chains. Identical CDR3 protein sequences are pooled into one entry, listed with their most common genes and DNA. The sample table lists around 1,500 distinct CDR3 sequences, 88% of them with a count of one. 5.7% of the sample is held by the ten biggest clonotypes. The starting material was T cells from blood (PBMCs), unsorted or a sorted subset (not recorded which), obtained before or after yellow fever vaccination (not recorded which). These receptors came from a woman aged 18-29 years who received the yellow fever vaccine. Donor details come from another sample of the same person, matched by shared clones.

The CDR3 sequence: CASSNLRDRGHEQYF. DNA of the CDR3: TGTGCCAGCAGTAACCTTAGGGACAGGGGGCACGAGCAGTACTTC. The V call is TRBV12-3 or TRBV12-4, the J call TRBJ2-7; 12 nucleotides match TRBD1. The CDR3 has 15 amino acids. J was trimmed by 5 bases and V by 5 bases; bases with no gene match: 7.

This clonotype has only a few counts. This rearrangement joins TRBV5-6 to TRBJ2-7, with D tentatively TRBD2 (5 bases). The CDR3 extends over 15 amino acids. Trimming left V 0 bases short and J 3 bases short, with 13 bases between. Germline V gene lookup returns CDR1 SGHDT and CDR2 YYEEEE. As DNA, the CDR3 is TGTGCCAGCAGCTTGGGCCCAGGAGGTCTCTACGAGCAGTACTTC. Protein sequence: CASSLGPGGLYEQYF.

The chain uses TRBV6-1 and TRBJ2-1; 7 bases map to TRBD2. The germline V gene has CDR1 MNHNS and CDR2 SASEGT. V shed 5 bases and J 5 bases; nucleotides not matched to a gene: 6. This CDR3 is built from 14 residues. This CDR3 is CASSPSSGHNEQFF. For the CDR3, the DNA is TGTGCCAGCAGTCCATCTAGCGGCCACAATGAGCAGTTCTTC.

The V call is TRBV11-1, the J call TRBJ2-7, with a possible D match to TRBD1 (6 bases). V dropped 4 bases and J dropped 6 bases, with 10 bases sitting between them. Per germline, CDR1 SGHAT and CDR2 FQDESV (reference sequence). The CDR3 covers 12 residues. CDR3 amino acids: CASSSDRREQYF. The CDR3 region has the DNA TGTGCCAGCAGCTCGGACAGACGCGAGCAGTACTTC.

V gene TRBV15 combines with J gene TRBJ2-1, with no clear D. CDR3 length: 15 amino acids. The germline CDR1 and CDR2 sequences are LNHNV and YYDKDF (reference sequence). Deletions cut 0 bases from V and 5 bases from J, with 11 bases between. The CDR3 DNA reads TGTGCCACCAGCAGAGAAGCCGTGGTAAACAATGAGCAGTTCTTC. Amino acid sequence: CATSREAVVNNEQFF.

The CDR3 DNA reads as TGCGCCAGCAGCCAAGTTGGAGGACAGGGGACCTATGGCTACACCTTC. Its protein product is CASSQVGGQGTYGYTF. The rearrangement joins TRBV4-1 to TRBJ1-2, with 9 bases fitting TRBD1. This CDR3 has 16 residues. Germline-derived CDR1 and CDR2 are MGHRA and YSYEKL. V gave up 1 base and J gave up 4 bases; unmatched junction bases: 7.

The sample holds a few counts of this clonotype. The CDR3 protein is CAISDPSGDTGELFF. The CDR3 DNA follows: TGTGCCATCAGTGATCCCAGCGGGGACACCGGGGAGCTGTTTTTT. The chain couples TRBV10-3 to TRBJ2-2; 7 nucleotides line up with TRBD2. Trimming cost V 3 bases and J 3 bases; bases outside gene matches: 4. Germline V gene data show CDR1 as ENHRY and CDR2 as SYGVKD. This CDR3 contains 15 residues.

The chain links TRBV11-1 to TRBJ2-5, with a weak D call TRBD2 (5 bases). V lost 2 bases and J lost 6, with 13 bases in between. CDR3 length: 14 amino acids. Germline CDR1 SGHAT, CDR2 FQDESV (reference sequence). The CDR3 nucleotides are TGTGCCAGCAGCTTACACGGGGTCACACAGACCCAGTACTTC. This encodes CASSLHGVTQTQYF.

The chain has TRBV10-3 and TRBJ2-7; 7 bases agree with TRBD2. The CDR3 consists of 14 residues. The junction had 3 bases not matched to a gene; V was cut back by 2 bases and J by 2 bases. In germline, CDR1 is ENHRY, CDR2 SYGVKD. Here the CDR3 DNA reads TGTGCCATCAGTGAGAGGGAGGGCCCCTACGAGCAGTACTTC. Its translation is CAISEREGPYEQYF.

This chain links TRBV10-1 with TRBJ1-2, with D unclear. Trimming took 6 bases from V and 5 from J, leaving 13 bases between them. This CDR3 contains 13 residues. Germline V gene data show CDR1 as WNHNN and CDR2 as SYGVQD (reference sequence). CDR3 sequence (DNA): TGCGCCAGCAGCGCCACCGGGAGTTATGGCTACACCTTC. Translated, it gives CASSATGSYGYTF.